This T cell receptor (beta chain) was documented in a study of blood T cell repertoires in COVID-19. Study-wide context: There were acute and convalescent COVID-19 samples, and they came from the United States, Italy and Spain.

Here immunoSEQ multiplex PCR was the method, and the copy in TCRdb shows in-frame clones only, minus some. The sample has about 170,000 clones, approximately 90% seen once. Germline V CDR1 and CDR2: MDHEN, SYDVKM. The V and J ends lost 6 bases and 4 bases respectively, with 7 bases between them. This CDR3 spans 11 amino acids. There are a few counts of this clone. V and J are TRBV28 and TRBJ2-7; D gene ambiguous. Source material: peripheral blood. The source is a man younger than 35 with COVID-19, enrolled during active disease. The CDR3 region is CASRASYEQYF. In DNA, the CDR3 is TGTGCCAGCAGGGCATCATACGAGCAGTACTTC.